This T cell receptor beta chain was sequenced during a study of beta chain features in type 1 diabetes. Whole-study findings and limits: Significant though moderate, a shortening of TCRB CDR3s appeared in all four CD4+ subsets of Type 1 diabetes patients.

Germline CDR1 reads SGHAT; CDR2 reads FQNNGV. The V end lost 3 bases, the J end lost 2 bases, and 10 bases lay between the germline ends. The CDR3 extends over 14 amino acids. The whole isolated RNA underwent reverse transcription, so sequencing captured expressed TCRB transcripts. Method: immunoSEQ multiplex PCR; TCRdb's copy keeps in-frame clones and lacks some. This repertoire shows approximately 150,000 clones, about 13% found once; its top ten account for approximately 1.3%. It was via CD45RO/CCR7/CD25/CD127/CD95/CD27 that CD4+ naive, central memory, regulatory and stem cell-like memory cells were sorted. A few counts support this clone. What it binds is not known.

The source of this sequence is a man between 18 and 35 years old with type 1 diabetes. Sequenced input: central memory CD4+ T cells from blood. The rearrangement uses TRBV11-2 and TRBJ1-2, with D possibly matching TRBD1 (5 bases). The CDR3 loop reads CASSLSRENYGYTF. The CDR3 nucleotides are TGTGCCAGCAGCTTGAGCAGGGAGAACTATGGCTACACCTTC.